This T cell receptor beta chain appears in the sequencing data of a study of vaccination and CD4 T cells after COVID-19. Regarding this clonotype: Antigen specificity is unknown.

CDR1 SGHTA and CDR2 FQGNSA come from the germline V gene. The CDR3 extends over 13 amino acids. V lost 1 base to trimming and J lost 4 bases, with 7 bases between them. CD4+ T cells that had been cultured provided DNA sequenced with the Oncomine TCR Beta short-read assay. TCRdb fed the PCR reads into MiXCR, producing one record per CDR3 protein. The repertoire consists of more than 12,000 distinct CDR3 sequences, with around 46% occurring once and the leading ten covering 9% to 15%. Treatment specified: roughly 10-day PBMC culture with coronavirus spike peptide pools or control peptides (ViraFEST assay).

This receptor was obtained from a human donor who had recovered from COVID-19. This chain connects TRBV7-2 to TRBJ1-2; no firm D call. The material sequenced was CD4+ T cells from blood, cultured in vitro. In DNA, the CDR3 is TGTGCCAGCAGCTTAGGAGGTACCTATGGCTACACCTTC. Protein: CASSLGGTYGYTF.